One sample yielded the 26 T cell receptor beta chains listed below, sequenced in a study of blood T cells in healthy people across ages (dated by TCRdb to about 2015). The protocol used for the library was 5' RACE. The run used an Illumina HiSeq 2500. A second PCR of roughly 6 to 11 cycles was performed with a sample-barcoded 5' primer and a J-beta primer mix. TCRdb itself trimmed the public reads at Q25 with fastp, ran MiXCR and retained productive beta chains. When rows share a CDR3 protein, they turn into one entry using the most common DNA and genes. The sample profile shows approximately 800,000 distinct CDR3 sequences; roughly 24% of them were found once. Clones ranked in the top ten supply about 2.9% of the sample. A further study also used this sample, focusing on T cells of mothers and their children.

Sequenced sample: blood. Receptors were obtained from a boy aged 10-17 years in good health.

The chain joins TRBV27 to TRBJ2-1, with 7 nucleotides matching TRBD1. CDR3 size: 15 residues. Germline V gene data show CDR1 as MNHEY and CDR2 as SMNVEV (reference sequence). After removal of 6 bases from V and 1 base from J, the junction contained 6 bases not matched to a gene. The CDR3 spells CASRLTGYSYNEQFF. Here the CDR3 DNA reads TGTGCCAGCAGATTGACAGGGTATTCCTACAATGAGCAGTTCTTC.

This clonotype is a singleton in its sample. The chain combines TRBV20-1 with TRBJ2-5, with 7 bases that match TRBD1. After removal of 0 bases from V and 3 bases from J, the junction contained 4 bases not matched to a gene. The CDR3 is made up of 14 amino acids. Germline V gene data show CDR1 as DFQATT and CDR2 as SNEGSKA (reference sequence). The CDR3 sequence: CSARDTQGEETQYF. CDR3 nucleotide sequence: TGCAGTGCTAGAGATACCCAGGGGGAAGAGACCCAGTACTTC.

The J gene is TRBJ1-3, the V gene TRBV28; a weak D match, TRBD1 (6 bases). V dropped 6 bases and J dropped 2 bases, with 14 bases sitting between them. Per the germline V gene, CDR1 is MDHEN and CDR2 is SYDVKM. The CDR3 spans 15 residues. The CDR3 sequence: CASSENSGAGNTIYF. The DNA for the CDR3 is TGTGCCAGCAGCGAAAACTCAGGGGCTGGAAACACCATATATTTT.

The chain is built from TRBV9 and TRBJ2-3; unclear D gene. The CDR3 sequence is 14 residues long. V lost 1 base, J lost 2 bases, and 8 bases lay in between. In germline, CDR1 is SGDLS, CDR2 YYNGEE. CDR3 nucleotide sequence: TGTGCCAGCAGCGTAAACCAGAACACAGATACGCAGTATTTT. This encodes CASSVNQNTDTQYF.

This chain joins TRBV6-5 and TRBJ1-1; TRBD1 matches at 9 bases. With 7 bases clipped from V and 4 bases from J, the junction kept 10 bases outside the gene matches. The CDR3 has 15 residues. Germline V lookup: CDR1 MNHEY, CDR2 SVGAGI. CDR3 coding DNA: TGTGCCAGCATAGCCTTAACAGGGGGCCGCACTGAAGCTTTCTTT. Its translation: CASIALTGGRTEAFF.

The J gene is TRBJ2-5, the V gene TRBV7-6, with TRBD2 matching over 11 bases. The J call is uncertain, as TRBJ2-1 better fits the DNA end. Germline V gives CDR1 SGHVS, CDR2 FNYEAQ. The CDR3 length is 16 residues. In DNA form, the CDR3 reads TGTGCCAGCAGCCCCTTCCTAGCGGGGGGTTACAATGAGCAGTTCTTC. Its translation is CASSPFLAGGYNEQFF.

The chain couples TRBV7-9 to TRBJ2-1, with TRBD1 matching over 8 bases. This CDR3 is built from 15 residues. From germline, CDR1 is SEHNR and CDR2 FQNEAQ (reference sequence). Germline trimming cut 5 bases from V and 5 bases from J; bases unmatched to any gene: 8. CDR3 protein: CASSLGRTGHNEQFF. The CDR3 DNA follows: TGTGCCAGCAGCCTAGGCCGGACAGGGCACAATGAGCAGTTCTTC.

In its sample, this clonotype was seen a few times. The chain combines TRBV10-3 with TRBJ2-5; 9 bases agree with TRBD2. TRBJ2-7 explains the end of the DNA better; the J call may be wrong. Germline loops: CDR1 ENHRY, CDR2 SYGVKD. The CDR3 extends over 15 amino acids. As DNA, the CDR3 is TGTGCCATCAGTGACGCTAGCGGGGCCTCCTACGAGCAGTACTTC. Its protein is CAISDASGASYEQYF.

In its sample, this clonotype was seen once. The V gene is TRBV29-1, the J gene TRBJ2-1; possibly TRBD2 for D (6 bases). From germline, CDR1 is SQVTM and CDR2 ANQGSEA. The CDR3 extends over 13 amino acids. CDR3 DNA sequence: TGCAGGGGGGGACTGCCTCCTGGGGGAGAGCAGTTCTTC. It is translated as CRGGLPPGGEQFF.

The chain joins TRBV7-8 to TRBJ2-5; 8 bases are shared with TRBD2. The end of the DNA fits TRBJ2-7 better, so the J call may be wrong. The CDR3 covers 17 residues. CDR1 and CDR2 (germline): SGHVS, FQNEAQ. CDR3 coding DNA: TGTGCCAGCAGCTCCAGACCTCGCGGGGGGACCTCCTACGAGCAGTACTTC. Translating gives CASSSRPRGGTSYEQYF.

This clonotype has only a few counts. The J gene is TRBJ1-1, the V gene TRBV5-1; TRBD1 might be the D (5 bases). CDR1 SGHRS and CDR2 YFSETQ come from the germline V gene. The CDR3 consists of 15 residues. Trimming cost V 6 bases and J 4 bases, with 19 bases left between them. The CDR3 region is CASIHVQGLSTEAFF. As DNA, the CDR3 is TGCGCCAGCATCCATGTTCAGGGATTGAGCACTGAAGCTTTCTTT.

The V call is TRBV29-1, the J call TRBJ1-2; D ambiguous. This CDR3 has 13 amino acids. CDR1 is SQVTM, CDR2 ANQGSEA, per germline. V lost 2 bases, J lost 5 bases, and 12 bases lay in between. CDR3 nucleotides: TGCAGCGTTGAATGGCAGATCGGGTATGGCTACACCTTC. Amino acids: CSVEWQIGYGYTF. The entire variable domain, with the rest obtained from reference TRBV29-1 and TRBJ1-2, is as follows: SAVISQKPSRDICQRGTSLTIQCQVDSQVTMMFWYRQQPGQSLTLIATANQGSEATYESGFVIDKFPISRPNLTFSTLTVSNMSPEDSSIYLCSVEWQIGYGYTFGSGTRLTVV.

The chain combines TRBV5-1 with TRBJ1-2, with D unresolved. Trimming pared 2 bases from V and 6 bases from J, leaving 11 bases between. The CDR3 sequence is 13 residues long. Germline CDR1 and CDR2: SGHRS and YFSETQ. The CDR3: CASSFAEVDGYTF. In DNA form, the CDR3 reads TGCGCCAGCAGCTTTGCGGAGGTGGATGGCTACACCTTC.

This clonotype came up a few times. The V and J genes are TRBV12-3 or TRBV12-4 and TRBJ1-4; D unresolved. The CDR3 runs 14 residues. Deletions cut 3 bases from V and 7 bases from J, with 12 bases between. This CDR3 is CASSFGHGIEKLFF. The CDR3 DNA reads as TGTGCCAGCAGTTTCGGGCACGGCATTGAAAAACTGTTTTTT.

This chain links TRBV7-3 with TRBJ2-1; 15 bases align to TRBD2. The CDR3 is made up of 19 amino acids. With 2 bases clipped from V and 6 bases from J, the junction kept 11 bases outside the gene matches. The V gene's germline CDR1 is SGHTA and CDR2 FQGTGA. The CDR3 here is CASSLGLAGGSPLFNEQFF. The CDR3 DNA reads TGTGCCAGCAGCTTAGGACTAGCGGGGGGGAGTCCCCTGTTCAATGAGCAGTTCTTC.

The sample holds a few counts of this clonotype. The chain uses TRBV12-3 or TRBV12-4 and TRBJ2-4; 7 bases fit TRBD1. After removal of 5 bases from V and 9 bases from J, the junction contained 7 bases not matched to a gene. The length of the CDR3 is 13 residues. DNA for the CDR3: TGTGCCAGCAGTCAGTACAGGGGTGGCATTCAGTACTTC. Protein product: CASSQYRGGIQYF.

CDR3 bases: TGTGCCAGCAGTCGACAGGGGTACGAGCAGTTCTTC. Translation: CASSRQGYEQFF. V gene TRBV25-1 combines with J gene TRBJ2-1, with 8 bases identical to TRBD1. The V gene end was trimmed by 5 bases and the J gene end by 10 bases; junction bases not matched to a gene: 4. The CDR3 is made up of 12 amino acids. The germline V gene encodes CDR1 MGHDK and CDR2 SYGVNS. Full variable domain (remainder filled in from reference TRBV25-1 and TRBJ2-1): EADIYQTPRYLVIGTGKKITLECSQTMGHDKMYWYQQDPGMELHLIHYSYGVNSTEKGDLSSESTVSRIRTEHFPLTLESARPSHTSQYLCASSRQGYEQFFGPGTRLTVL.

This chain connects TRBV9 to TRBJ1-1; tentatively, D is TRBD1 (5 bases). The V end lost 0 bases, the J end lost 4 bases, and 10 bases lay between the germline ends. The CDR3 runs to 14 residues. Looked up from germline, CDR1 is SGDLS and CDR2 is YYNGEE. The CDR3 is CASSVDEGPTEAFF. CDR3 coding DNA: TGTGCCAGCAGCGTAGATGAGGGACCCACTGAAGCTTTCTTT.

The chain joins TRBV29-1 to TRBJ2-7, with D uncertain. The CDR3 totals 13 residues. Germline CDR1 is SQVTM and CDR2 is ANQGSEA. The ends were cut back, 0 bases at V and 1 base at J, with 7 bases in the middle. CDR3 DNA: TGCAGCGTTGAAGATCCTAAGTCCTACGAGCAGTACTTC. This translates into CSVEDPKSYEQYF.

This clonotype showed up many times. The chain joins TRBV10-2 to TRBJ1-2; D uncertain. The CDR3 runs to 13 residues. The ends were cut back, 2 bases at V and 4 bases at J, with 8 bases in the middle. Germline values: CDR1 WSHSY, CDR2 SAAADI. The CDR3 here is CASSEGVAYGYTF. In nucleotides, the CDR3 is TGCGCCAGCAGTGAGGGGGTCGCCTATGGCTACACCTTC.

The genes are TRBV3-1 and TRBJ2-5; D is uncertain. CDR1 is LGHDT and CDR2 is YNNKEL in the germline V gene (reference sequence). This CDR3 spans 14 amino acids. V was cut by 5 bases and J by 2 bases, with 12 bases left in between. For the CDR3, the DNA is TGTGCCAGCAGCTACACCCAGATACAAGAGACCCAGTACTTC. Its translation is CASSYTQIQETQYF.

The chain links TRBV9 to TRBJ1-6; tentatively, D is TRBD1 (5 bases). Germline V gene sequence: CDR1 SGDLS, CDR2 YYNGEE. Between the trimmed V and J ends, which lost 3 bases and 6 bases, there was a span of 10 bases. The CDR3 totals 14 residues. The CDR3 spells CASSGRDLNSPLHF. The CDR3, as DNA: TGTGCCAGCAGCGGTCGGGACCTTAATTCACCCCTCCACTTT.

In this sample, this clonotype turned up a few times. J is TRBJ2-7 and V is TRBV5-5; D might be TRBD2 (6 bases). The germline CDR1 and CDR2 sequences are SGHKS and YYEKEE (reference sequence). Trimming took 2 bases from V and 2 from J, leaving 11 bases between them. The CDR3 consists of 14 residues. The CDR3 nucleotides read TGTGCCAGCAGCTTTAGGGACTTCACCTACGAGCAGTACTTC. Translation gives CASSFRDFTYEQYF.

The V gene is TRBV7-9, the J gene TRBJ1-1, with D possibly being TRBD1 (5 bases). This CDR3 is 15 amino acids long. Trimming cost V 5 bases and J 4 bases, with 17 bases left between them. CDR1 and CDR2 (germline): SEHNR, FQNEAQ (reference sequence). The CDR3 loop is CASSRSGIRGTEAFF. For the CDR3, the DNA is TGTGCCAGCAGCCGCTCCGGGATTAGGGGCACTGAAGCTTTCTTT.

This chain uses TRBV20-1 with TRBJ2-3; TRBD2 aligns across 10 bases. Germline V gene data show CDR1 as DFQATT and CDR2 as SNEGSKA (reference sequence). V was clipped by 6 bases and J by 4 bases; unmatched bases: 7. The CDR3 has 14 amino acids. CDR3 in amino acids: CSATLAGVPDTQYF. For the CDR3, the DNA is TGCAGTGCCACCCTAGCGGGAGTCCCAGATACGCAGTATTTT.

The V and J genes are TRBV7-2 and TRBJ1-2; D gene unclear. V shed 1 base and J shed 8 bases, with 14 bases lying between them. The CDR3 has 14 residues. Looked up from germline, CDR1 is SGHTA and CDR2 is FQGNSA. CDR3 sequence: CASSLVSVGAGYTF. The CDR3 region has the DNA TGTGCCAGCAGCTTAGTGTCGGTTGGCGCCGGCTACACCTTC.